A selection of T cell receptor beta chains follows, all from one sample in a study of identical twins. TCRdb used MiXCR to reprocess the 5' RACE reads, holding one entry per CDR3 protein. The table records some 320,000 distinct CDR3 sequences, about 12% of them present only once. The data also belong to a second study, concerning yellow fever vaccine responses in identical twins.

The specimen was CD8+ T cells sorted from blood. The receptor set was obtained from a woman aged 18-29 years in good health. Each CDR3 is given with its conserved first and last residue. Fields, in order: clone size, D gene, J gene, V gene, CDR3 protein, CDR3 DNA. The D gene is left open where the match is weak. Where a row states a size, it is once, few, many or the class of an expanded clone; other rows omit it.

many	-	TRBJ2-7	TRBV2	CASSEAPGSYEQYF	TGTGCCAGCAGTGAAGCGCCTGGGTCCTACGAGCAGTACTTC
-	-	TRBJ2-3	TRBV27	CASSLPYTDTQYF	TGTGCCAGCAGTCTCCCTTACACAGATACGCAGTATTTT
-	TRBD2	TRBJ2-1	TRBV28	CASSSLTSGSGNEQFF	TGTGCCAGCAGTTCCCTAACTAGCGGGAGTGGCAATGAGCAGTTCTTC
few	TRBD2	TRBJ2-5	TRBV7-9	CASSRGPGGQETQYF	TGTGCCAGCAGCCGCGGTCCGGGGGGGCAAGAGACCCAGTACTTC
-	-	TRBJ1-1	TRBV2	CASSEQGLRTEAFF	TGTGCCAGCAGTGAACAGGGCCTCAGGACTGAAGCTTTCTTT
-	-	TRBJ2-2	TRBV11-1	CASSETHGGTANTGELFF	TGTGCCAGCAGCGAAACCCATGGGGGGACAGCGAACACCGGGGAGCTGTTTTTT
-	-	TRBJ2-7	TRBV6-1	CASQPEARYEQYF	TGTGCCAGCCAACCGGAAGCGAGATACGAGCAGTACTTC
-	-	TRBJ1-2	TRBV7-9	CASSVPSRDDYGYTF	TGTGCCAGCAGCGTTCCATCCCGGGACGACTATGGCTACACCTTC
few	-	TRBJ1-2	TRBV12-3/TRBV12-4	CASSSPHGDGYTF	TGTGCCAGCAGTTCCCCCCATGGAGATGGCTACACCTTC
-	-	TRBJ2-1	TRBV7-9	CASSLAQLAYSYNEQFF	TGTGCCAGCAGCTTAGCGCAACTAGCCTACTCCTACAATGAGCAGTTCTTC
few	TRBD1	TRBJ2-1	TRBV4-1	CASSQEAGGYDEQFF	TGCGCCAGCAGCCAAGAGGCAGGGGGTTATGATGAGCAGTTCTTC
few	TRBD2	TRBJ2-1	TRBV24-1	CATSDPEREGVNEQFF	TGTGCCACCAGTGATCCCGAGCGGGAGGGGGTCAATGAGCAGTTCTTC
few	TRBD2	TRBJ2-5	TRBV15	CATSETTSEWETQYF	TGTGCCACCAGCGAAACGACTAGCGAGTGGGAGACCCAGTACTTC
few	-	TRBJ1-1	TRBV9	CASSPGWGKGGTEAFF	TGTGCCAGCAGCCCGGGATGGGGGAAGGGGGGCACTGAAGCTTTCTTT
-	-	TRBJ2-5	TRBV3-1	CASWTGGETQYF	TGTGCCTCCTGGACTGGAGGGGAGACCCAGTACTTC
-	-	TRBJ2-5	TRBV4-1	CASSQGISGTQYF	TGCGCCAGCAGCCAAGGGATCTCGGGGACCCAGTACTTC
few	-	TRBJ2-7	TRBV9	CASSVAGTPTYEQYF	TGTGCCAGCAGCGTAGCTGGGACACCTACCTACGAGCAGTACTTC
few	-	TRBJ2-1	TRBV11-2	CASSLEGGVFYYNEQFF	TGTGCCAGCAGCTTGGAGGGGGGGGTATTTTACTACAATGAGCAGTTCTTC
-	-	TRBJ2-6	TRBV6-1	CASSDWLSGANVLTF	TGTGCCAGCAGCGACTGGCTCTCTGGGGCCAACGTCCTGACTTTC
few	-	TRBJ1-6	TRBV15	CATSRPAGSHSPLHF	TGTGCCACCAGCAGACCTGCGGGTAGTCATTCACCCCTCCACTTT
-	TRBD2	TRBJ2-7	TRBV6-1	CASRSSGGSYEQYF	TGTGCCAGCAGATCTAGCGGGGGCTCCTACGAGCAGTACTTC
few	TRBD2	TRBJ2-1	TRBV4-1	CASSPRLAGNYNEQFF	TGCGCCAGCAGCCCCCGACTAGCGGGGAACTACAATGAGCAGTTCTTC
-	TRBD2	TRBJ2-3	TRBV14	CASSTTRTSVLDTQYF	TGTGCCAGCAGCACTACCCGGACTAGCGTTCTGGATACGCAGTATTTT
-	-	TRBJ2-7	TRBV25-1	CASSDLKDSHSYEQYF	TGTGCCAGCAGTGATCTTAAGGACAGCCACTCCTACGAGCAGTACTTC
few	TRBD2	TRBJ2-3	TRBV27	CASSLFPSGNPLTDTQYF	TGTGCCAGCAGTTTATTCCCTAGCGGGAATCCCCTCACAGATACGCAGTATTTT
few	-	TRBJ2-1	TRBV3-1	CASSQDKRHEQFF	TGTGCCAGCAGCCAAGATAAGCGCCATGAGCAGTTCTTC
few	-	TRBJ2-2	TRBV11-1	CASSLSAARGANTGELFF	TGTGCCAGCAGCTTATCGGCGGCCAGGGGCGCGAACACCGGGGAGCTGTTTTTT
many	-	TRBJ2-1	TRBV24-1	CATEGDYNEQFF	TGTGCCACCGAGGGGGACTACAATGAGCAGTTCTTC
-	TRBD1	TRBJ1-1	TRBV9	CASTETGVNTEAFF	TGTGCCAGCACCGAGACAGGGGTGAACACTGAAGCTTTCTTT
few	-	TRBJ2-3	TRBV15	CATSRVRERGTDTQYF	TGTGCCACCAGCAGAGTCCGGGAGAGGGGCACAGATACGCAGTATTTT
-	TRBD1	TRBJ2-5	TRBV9	CASSVEDRGMETQYF	TGTGCCAGCAGCGTAGAGGACAGGGGGATGGAGACCCAGTACTTC
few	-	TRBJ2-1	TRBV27	CASSFGRGPYNEQFF	TGTGCCAGCAGTTTTGGCAGGGGCCCTTACAATGAGCAGTTCTTC
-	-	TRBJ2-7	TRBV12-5	CASGLNYEQYF	TGTGCTAGTGGTTTGAACTACGAGCAGTACTTC
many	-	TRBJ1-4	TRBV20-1	CSARDYGLLEKLFF	TGCAGTGCTAGAGATTACGGTTTGTTGGAAAAACTGTTTTTT
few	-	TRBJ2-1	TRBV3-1	CASSSRRTYNEQFF	TGTGCCAGCAGCTCCAGAAGGACCTACAATGAGCAGTTCTTC
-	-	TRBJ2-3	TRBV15	CATSREAGPDTQYF	TGTGCCACCAGCAGGGAGGCTGGGCCAGATACGCAGTATTTT
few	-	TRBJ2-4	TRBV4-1	CASSQSRGWGAKNIQYF	TGCGCCAGCAGCCAGTCTAGGGGCTGGGGGGCCAAAAACATTCAGTACTTC
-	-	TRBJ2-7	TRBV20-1	CSARGSGDYEQYF	TGCAGTGCGAGGGGTAGCGGAGATTACGAGCAGTACTTC
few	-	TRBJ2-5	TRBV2	CASIPGKYQETQYF	TGTGCCAGCATCCCGGGGAAGTACCAAGAGACCCAGTACTTC
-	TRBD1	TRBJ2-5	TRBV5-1	CASSSTGTGGETQYF	TGCGCCAGCAGCTCGACCGGGACAGGGGGAGAGACCCAGTACTTC
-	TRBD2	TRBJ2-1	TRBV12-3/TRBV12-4	CASSPTSGRAYNEQFF	TGTGCCAGCAGCCCAACTAGCGGGAGGGCTTACAATGAGCAGTTCTTC
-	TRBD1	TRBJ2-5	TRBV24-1	CATSDPRGGGETQYF	TGTGCCACCAGTGACCCGAGAGGGGGCGGAGAGACCCAGTACTTC
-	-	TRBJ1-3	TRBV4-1	CASSQDHLGAAGNTIYF	TGCGCCAGCAGCCAAGATCATCTGGGGGCTGCAGGAAACACCATATATTTT
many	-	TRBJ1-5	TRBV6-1	CASSEGSNQPQHF	TGTGCCAGCAGTGAAGGGAGCAATCAGCCCCAGCATTTT
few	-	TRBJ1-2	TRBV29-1	CSVEDWQTFYGYTF	TGCAGCGTTGAAGATTGGCAGACCTTCTATGGCTACACCTTC
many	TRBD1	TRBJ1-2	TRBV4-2	CASSPGQEFPYGYTF	TGTGCCAGCAGCCCTGGACAGGAATTCCCTTATGGCTACACCTTC
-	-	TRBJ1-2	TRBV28	CASSLHQGNYGYTF	TGTGCCAGCAGTTTACACCAGGGGAACTATGGCTACACCTTC
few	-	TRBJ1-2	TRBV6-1	CASSAGPLYGYTF	TGTGCCAGCAGTGCAGGGCCCCTCTATGGCTACACCTTC
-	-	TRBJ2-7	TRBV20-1	CSAREEGFEQYF	TGCAGTGCTAGAGAGGAGGGGTTCGAGCAGTACTTC
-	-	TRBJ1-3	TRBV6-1	CASSDLGSVDTIYF	TGTGCCAGCAGTGATCTGGGGTCGGTAGACACCATATATTTT
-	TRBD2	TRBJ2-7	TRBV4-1	CASSQQAGEVYEQYF	TGCGCCAGCAGCCAACAAGCGGGAGAAGTTTACGAGCAGTACTTC
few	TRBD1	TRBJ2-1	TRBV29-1	CSVSGLQGSYNEQFF	TGCAGCGTATCCGGTTTACAGGGGTCCTACAATGAGCAGTTCTTC